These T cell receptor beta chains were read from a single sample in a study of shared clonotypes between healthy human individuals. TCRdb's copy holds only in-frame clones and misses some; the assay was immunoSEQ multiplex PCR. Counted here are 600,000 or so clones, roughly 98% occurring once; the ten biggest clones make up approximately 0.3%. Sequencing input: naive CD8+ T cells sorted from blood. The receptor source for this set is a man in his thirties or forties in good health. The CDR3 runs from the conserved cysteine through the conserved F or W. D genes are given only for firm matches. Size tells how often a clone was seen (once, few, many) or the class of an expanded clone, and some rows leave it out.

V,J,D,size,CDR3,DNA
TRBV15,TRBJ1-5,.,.,CATSSSDSNDQPQHF,TGTGCCACCAGCAGCTCGGACAGCAATGATCAGCCCCAGCATTTT
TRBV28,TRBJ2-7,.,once,CASSTGQTYEQYF,TGTGCCAGCAGTACCGGACAGACCTACGAGCAGTACTTC
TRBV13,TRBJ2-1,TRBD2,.,CASSVGLGINEQFF,TGTGCCAGCAGCGTCGGACTAGGAATCAATGAGCAGTTCTTC
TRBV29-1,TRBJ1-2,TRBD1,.,CSVEQGDRAGYTF,TGCAGCGTTGAACAAGGCGACAGGGCGGGCTACACCTTC
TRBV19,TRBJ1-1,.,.,CASSIDLAGEAFF,TGTGCCAGTAGTATAGATCTGGCAGGGGAAGCTTTCTTT
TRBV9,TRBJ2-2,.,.,CASSAKTVSNTGELFF,TGTGCCAGCAGCGCTAAAACAGTCTCTAACACCGGGGAGCTGTTTTTT
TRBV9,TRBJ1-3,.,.,CASSVESGTGNTIYF,TGTGCCAGCAGCGTAGAGTCGGGTACGGGGAACACCATATATTTT
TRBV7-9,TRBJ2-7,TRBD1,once,CASSSTGEPRTYEQYF,TGTGCCAGCAGCTCCACAGGGGAACCTAGGACCTACGAGCAGTACTTC
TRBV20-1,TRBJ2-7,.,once,CSARGTVEQYF,TGCAGTGCTAGAGGGACAGTCGAGCAGTACTTC
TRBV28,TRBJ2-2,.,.,CASSFEGHTGELFF,TGTGCCAGCAGTTTTGAGGGGCACACCGGGGAGCTGTTTTTT
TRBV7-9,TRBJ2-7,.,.,CASSEEVGVYEQYF,TGTGCCAGCAGCGAAGAAGTCGGCGTCTACGAGCAGTACTTC
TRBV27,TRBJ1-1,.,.,CASSLLTGLAEAFF,TGTGCCAGCAGTTTACTAACAGGTCTCGCTGAAGCTTTCTTT
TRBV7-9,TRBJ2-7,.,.,CASSFDSYEQYF,TGTGCCAGCAGCTTCGACAGCTACGAGCAGTACTTC
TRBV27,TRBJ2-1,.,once,CASSSGALFNNEQFF,TGTGCCAGCTCCTCGGGAGCCCTATTTAACAATGAGCAGTTCTTC
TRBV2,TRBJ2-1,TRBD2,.,CASSEDGLAVRNEQFF,TGTGCCAGCAGTGAAGATGGGCTAGCGGTGAGAAATGAGCAGTTCTTC
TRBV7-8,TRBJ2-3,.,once,CASSLPRLTTSTDTQYF,TGTGCCAGCAGCTTACCACGACTGACAACCTCCACAGATACGCAGTATTTT
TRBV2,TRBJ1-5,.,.,CASRVGQVNQPQHF,TGTGCCAGCAGGGTTGGGCAGGTCAATCAGCCCCAGCATTTT
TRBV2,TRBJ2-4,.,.,CASTGGEVNF,TGTGCCAGCACAGGAGGGGAGGTGAACTTC
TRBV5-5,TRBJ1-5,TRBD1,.,CASSLRQGGQPQHF,TGTGCCAGCAGCTTGCGACAGGGAGGTCAGCCCCAGCATTTT
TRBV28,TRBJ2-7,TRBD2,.,CASSTSGRAPSEQYF,TGTGCCAGCAGTACTAGCGGGAGAGCCCCATCCGAGCAGTACTTC
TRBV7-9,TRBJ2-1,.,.,CASSLGAGTSEQFF,TGTGCCAGCAGCTTAGGTGCTGGGACGAGCGAGCAGTTCTTC
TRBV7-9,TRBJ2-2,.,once,CASSWSWTAGGELFF,TGTGCCAGCAGCTGGAGTTGGACGGCTGGCGGGGAGCTGTTTTTT
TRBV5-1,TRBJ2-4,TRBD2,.,CASSPFGGEKIQYF,TGCGCCAGCAGCCCCTTTGGGGGGGAAAAAATTCAGTACTTC
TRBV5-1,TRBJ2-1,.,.,CASSPGGYNEQFF,TGCGCCAGCAGCCCTGGAGGCTACAATGAGCAGTTCTTC
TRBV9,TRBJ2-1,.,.,CASSPTLSSSYNEQFF,TGTGCCAGCAGCCCTACGTTAAGTAGCTCCTACAATGAGCAGTTCTTC
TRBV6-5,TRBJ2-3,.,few,CASSYSASGDTQYF,TGTGCCAGCAGTTACTCGGCCAGCGGAGATACGCAGTATTTT
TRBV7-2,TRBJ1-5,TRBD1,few,CASRPLDRGHQPQHF,TGTGCCAGCAGGCCGCTCGACAGGGGGCATCAGCCCCAGCATTTT
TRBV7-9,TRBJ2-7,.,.,CASSLGDYEQYF,TGTGCCAGCAGCTTAGGCGACTACGAGCAGTACTTC
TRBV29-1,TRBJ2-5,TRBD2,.,CSPRLAGGETQYF,TGCAGCCCAAGGCTAGCGGGCGGCGAGACCCAGTACTTC
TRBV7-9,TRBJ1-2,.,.,CASSLAAANYGYTF,TGTGCCAGCAGCTTAGCCGCAGCTAACTATGGCTACACCTTC
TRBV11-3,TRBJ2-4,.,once,CASSLGSGRVGNIQYF,TGTGCCAGCAGCTTAGGAAGCGGACGGGTTGGCAACATTCAGTACTTC
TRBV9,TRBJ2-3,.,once,CASSVGGSTDTQYF,TGTGCCAGCAGCGTAGGGGGTAGCACAGATACGCAGTATTTT
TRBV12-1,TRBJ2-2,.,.,CASSTLAGVNAGELFF,TGTGCCAGCAGCACCTTAGCGGGAGTAAATGCCGGGGAGCTGTTTTTT
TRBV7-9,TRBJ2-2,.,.,CASSSRGGNGELFF,TGTGCCAGCAGCTCCCGAGGGGGTAACGGGGAGCTGTTTTTT
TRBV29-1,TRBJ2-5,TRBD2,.,CSVLMAGVEETQYF,TGCAGCGTTTTAATGGCGGGAGTGGAAGAGACCCAGTACTTC
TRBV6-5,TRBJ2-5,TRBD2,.,CASSYRRTSGTETQYF,TGTGCCAGCAGTTACCGGCGGACTAGCGGGACGGAGACCCAGTACTTC
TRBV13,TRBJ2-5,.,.,CASSSWTSEETQYF,TGTGCCAGCAGCTCGTGGACGTCCGAAGAGACCCAGTACTTC
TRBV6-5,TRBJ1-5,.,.,CASRKGTNQPQHF,TGTGCCAGCAGAAAAGGGACCAATCAGCCCCAGCATTTT
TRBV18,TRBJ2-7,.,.,CASSPPHSYEQYF,TGTGCCAGCTCACCGCCGCACTCCTACGAGCAGTACTTC
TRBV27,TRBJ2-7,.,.,CASSFGQNYEQYF,TGTGCCAGCAGTTTCGGACAGAACTACGAGCAGTACTTC
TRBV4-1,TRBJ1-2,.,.,CASSYLSTGIDYGYTF,TGCGCCAGCAGCTATCTGAGTACAGGCATCGACTATGGCTACACCTTC